This passage covers 8 T cell receptor beta chains from one sample sequenced in a study of blood T cell repertoires in COVID-19. TCRdb's copy holds only in-frame clones and misses some; the assay was immunoSEQ multiplex PCR. The sample consists of about 160,000 clones, roughly 87% of them appearing once. The sample consisted of PBMCs or T cells enriched from blood (not recorded which). These receptors were obtained from a woman aged 45-65 years who had recovered from COVID-19.

The V and J genes are TRBV18 and TRBJ2-3; no reliable D call. Trimming removed 4 bases from V and 0 bases from J, with 5 bases in between. There are 13 residues in the CDR3. Germline V lookup: CDR1 KGHSH, CDR2 LQKENI. CDR3 residues: CASSLPSTDTQYF. CDR3 DNA sequence: TGTGCCAGCTCACTCCCTAGCACAGATACGCAGTATTTT.

The chain has TRBV13 and TRBJ2-3, with D perhaps TRBD2 (6 bases). There are 16 residues in the CDR3. Germline values: CDR1 PRHDT, CDR2 FYEKMQ (reference sequence). With 2 bases removed from V and 2 bases from J, the gap between germline ends came to 14 bases. CDR3 bases: TGTGCCAGCAGCTTAAGGTCGGGACTCGTCACAGATACGCAGTATTTT. It encodes CASSLRSGLVTDTQYF.

The V call is TRBV15, the J call TRBJ1-1, with D maybe TRBD1 (6 bases). The V gene lost 1 base and the J gene lost 0 bases, with 6 bases spanning the gap. This CDR3 has 14 residues. Germline-derived CDR1 and CDR2 are LNHNV and YYDKDF (reference sequence). CDR3 region: CATSRGDMNTEAFF. CDR3 nucleotides: TGTGCCACCAGCAGAGGGGACATGAACACTGAAGCTTTCTTT.

This chain uses TRBV2 with TRBJ2-2; 8 bases match TRBD1. J gave up 8 bases and V 6 bases, and 11 bases lay outside the gene matches. Germline CDR1 and CDR2: SNHLY and FYNNEI. This CDR3 contains 15 residues. The CDR3 protein is CASRNGQGPWGELFF. For the CDR3, the DNA is TGTGCCAGCAGAAACGGACAGGGCCCTTGGGGGGAGCTGTTTTTT.

This chain joins TRBV7-9 and TRBJ2-1; possible D gene TRBD1, 6 bases. CDR3 length equals 16 residues. Germline CDR1 and CDR2: SEHNR and FQNEAQ (reference sequence). Deletions cut 5 bases from V and 0 bases from J, with 14 bases between. The CDR3 protein is CASSHQGTSSYNEQFF. In DNA form, the CDR3 reads TGTGCCAGCAGCCATCAAGGGACAAGCTCCTACAATGAGCAGTTCTTC.

This chain links TRBV29-1 with TRBJ1-1; D perhaps matches TRBD1 (5 bases). Germline V gives CDR1 SQVTM, CDR2 ANQGSEA. The V end lost 4 bases, the J end lost 4 bases, and 13 bases lay between the germline ends. This CDR3 is built from 13 residues. CDR3 in DNA: TGCAGCGTTGTGGCAGGGAGGCGCACTGAAGCTTTCTTT. Translation gives CSVVAGRRTEAFF.

This clone was recorded a few times. This chain joins TRBV19 and TRBJ2-3; 7 bases are a match to TRBD2. CDR1 LNHDA and CDR2 SQIVND come from the germline V gene (reference sequence). This CDR3 contains 14 residues. J was trimmed by 5 bases and V by 3 bases; bases with no gene match: 5. This chain's CDR3 is CASSIRERGDTQYF. The CDR3 DNA sequence: TGTGCCAGTAGTATCCGGGAGCGGGGAGATACGCAGTATTTT.

V and J are TRBV18 and TRBJ1-6, with TRBD1 matching 11 bases. CDR3 length: 15 residues. J lost 7 bases, V lost 5 bases, and 4 bases had no gene match. Germline CDR1 reads KGHSH; CDR2 reads LQKENI. CDR3: CASSGQGAMNSPLHF. The DNA for the CDR3 is TGTGCCAGCTCAGGACAGGGGGCGATGAATTCACCCCTCCACTTT.